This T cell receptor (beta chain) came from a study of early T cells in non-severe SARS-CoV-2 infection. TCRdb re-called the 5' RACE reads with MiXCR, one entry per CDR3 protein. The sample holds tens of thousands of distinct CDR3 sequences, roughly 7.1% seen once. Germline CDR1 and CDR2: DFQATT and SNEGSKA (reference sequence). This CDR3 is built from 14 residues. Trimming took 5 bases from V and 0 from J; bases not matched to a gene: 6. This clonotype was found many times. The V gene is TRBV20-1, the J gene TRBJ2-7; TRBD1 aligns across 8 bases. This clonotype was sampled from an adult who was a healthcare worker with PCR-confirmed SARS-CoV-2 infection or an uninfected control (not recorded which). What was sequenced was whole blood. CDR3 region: CSAPRTGSSYEQYF. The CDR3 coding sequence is TGCAGTGCTCCCCGGACAGGGAGCTCCTACGAGCAGTACTTC.